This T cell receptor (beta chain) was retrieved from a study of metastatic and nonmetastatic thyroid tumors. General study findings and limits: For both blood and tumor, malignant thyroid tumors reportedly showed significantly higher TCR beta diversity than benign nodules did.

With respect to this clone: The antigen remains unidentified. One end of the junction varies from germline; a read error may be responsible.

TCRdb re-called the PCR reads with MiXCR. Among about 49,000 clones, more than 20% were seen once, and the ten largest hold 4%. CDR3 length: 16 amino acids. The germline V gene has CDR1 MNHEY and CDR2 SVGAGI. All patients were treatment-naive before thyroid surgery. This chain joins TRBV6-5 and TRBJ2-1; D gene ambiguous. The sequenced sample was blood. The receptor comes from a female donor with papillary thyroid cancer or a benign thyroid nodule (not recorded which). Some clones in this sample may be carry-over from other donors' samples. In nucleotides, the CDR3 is TGTGCCAGAAGTTACTCGCTGCTAGGCGAACGCAATGAGCAGTTCTTC. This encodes CARSYSLLGERNEQFF.